Each of the 24 T cell receptor beta chains below was sequenced from the same sample in a study of cytomegalovirus exposure and HLA in healthy donors. The PCR had 60 Vbeta and 13 Jbeta primers. TCRdb keeps only in-frame clones here, not all; method: immunoSEQ multiplex PCR. The repertoire holds some 160,000 clones, with around 86% as singletons. Material: PBMCs. Source of these receptors: a male donor in good health and CMV-seronegative.

The rearrangement uses TRBV13 and TRBJ2-3; TRBD2 is a possible D gene (7 bases). Germline V gives CDR1 PRHDT, CDR2 FYEKMQ (reference sequence). Trimming left V 3 bases short and J 0 bases short, with 13 bases between. The CDR3 is made up of 16 amino acids. CDR3 residues: CASSLRGGSSTDTQYF. The CDR3 DNA follows: TGTGCCAGCAGCTTGAGGGGGGGGTCTAGCACAGATACGCAGTATTTT.

The V gene is TRBV5-6, the J gene TRBJ2-3, with 9 bases fitting TRBD1. CDR3 length: 15 residues. With 0 bases clipped from V and 5 bases from J, the junction kept 4 bases outside the gene matches. Germline CDR1 reads SGHDT; CDR2 reads YYEEEE. The DNA for the CDR3 is TGTGCCAGCAGCTTGGCGGGACAGGGTTTAGATACGCAGTATTTT. Its translation is CASSLAGQGLDTQYF.

V usage is TRBV27 and J usage is TRBJ2-7; 7 nucleotides agree with TRBD1. This CDR3 region has 14 residues. The V segment lost 6 bases and the J segment 2 bases; nucleotides outside the gene matches: 7. Per the germline V gene, CDR1 is MNHEY and CDR2 is SMNVEV (reference sequence). This CDR3 reads CASRIQGVAYEQYF. In nucleotides, the CDR3 is TGTGCCAGCAGAATCCAGGGGGTCGCCTACGAGCAGTACTTC.

The V call is TRBV4-1, the J call TRBJ2-1, with 9 bases that match TRBD2. This CDR3 region has 15 residues. Germline loops: CDR1 MGHRA, CDR2 YSYEKL. V was clipped by 5 bases and J by 8 bases; unmatched bases: 10. The CDR3 DNA reads TGCGCCAGCAGCAGAGGGAGCGGGGGGCGGGATGAGCAGTTCTTC. It encodes CASSRGSGGRDEQFF.

The CDR3 here is CASSRQTGANVLTF. Written as DNA, the CDR3 is TGTGCCAGCAGCCGACAGACTGGGGCCAACGTCCTGACTTTC. V and J are TRBV6-5 and TRBJ2-6; D is possibly TRBD1 (5 bases). The V end was cut by 6 bases, the J end by 2 bases, with 8 bases between. The CDR3 loop spans 14 amino acids. Per the germline V gene, CDR1 is MNHEY and CDR2 is SVGAGI.

The chain uses TRBV7-9 and TRBJ1-2; 8 bases match TRBD1. The CDR3 length is 13 residues. The germline V gene has CDR1 SEHNR and CDR2 FQNEAQ (reference sequence). V lost 2 bases, J lost 8 bases, and 4 bases stayed unmatched. As DNA, the CDR3 is TGTGCCAGCAGCTTAAGGACAGGGCTCGGCTACACCTTC. Amino acids: CASSLRTGLGYTF.

V usage is TRBV5-1 and J usage is TRBJ2-1; D might be TRBD1 (6 bases). The germline V gene encodes CDR1 SGHRS and CDR2 YFSETQ. CDR3 length equals 17 residues. V lost 0 bases to trimming and J lost 2 bases, with 15 bases between them. The chain's CDR3 is CASSLATDRWTYNEQFF. The CDR3 coding sequence is TGCGCCAGCAGCTTGGCCACTGACAGGTGGACCTACAATGAGCAGTTCTTC.

This sequence joins TRBV5-1 and TRBJ1-3; D might be TRBD1 (6 bases). This CDR3 has 16 residues. Germline values: CDR1 SGHRS, CDR2 YFSETQ. V lost 2 bases, J lost 0 bases, and 12 bases lay in between. CDR3 DNA sequence: TGCGCCAGCAGCTTCGGTCAGGGGTCCTCTGGAAACACCATATATTTT. It yields the protein CASSFGQGSSGNTIYF.

The rearrangement uses TRBV7-9 and TRBJ1-2, with 11 bases matching TRBD1. J lost 7 bases, V lost 5 bases, and 12 bases had no gene match. Per germline, CDR1 SEHNR and CDR2 FQNEAQ (reference sequence). The CDR3 runs to 16 residues. CDR3 region: CASSDPGQGVRGGYTF. In DNA form, the CDR3 reads TGTGCCAGCAGCGACCCGGGACAGGGGGTTCGGGGTGGCTACACCTTC. The full variable domain, rest sourced from reference TRBV7-9 and TRBJ1-2, is DTGVSQNPRHKITKRGQNVTFRCDPISEHNRLYWYRQTLGQGPEFLTYFQNEAQLEKSRLLSDRFSAERPKGSFSTLEIQRTEQGDSAMYLCASSDPGQGVRGGYTFGSGTRLTVV.

About this clone itself: Its ends do not fully match the called genes, so a read error is possible. The same CDR3 can be traced to other DNA sequences in this sample. The chain employs TRBV5-1 and TRBJ2-1, with D possibly being TRBD2 (6 bases). The germline CDR1 and CDR2 sequences are SGHRS and YFSETQ. The CDR3 is 13 residues long. The CDR3 sequence is CASSAGPGDEQFF. CDR3 DNA: TGCGCTAGCAGCGCGGGACCGGGGGATGAGCAGTTCTTC.

The rearrangement joins TRBV6-4 to TRBJ2-2; D is perhaps TRBD2 (5 bases). CDR1 and CDR2 from the germline V gene are MRHNA and SNTAGT. V gave up 3 bases and J gave up 5 bases, with 7 bases separating them. This CDR3 is built from 13 residues. CDR3 DNA: TGTGCCAGCAGTGAGGGAGCGACCGGGGAGCTGTTTTTT. Its protein product is CASSEGATGELFF.

The rearrangement uses TRBV5-1 and TRBJ2-7; D perhaps matches TRBD1 (6 bases). Trimming took off 0 bases at V and 1 base at J, with 14 bases between the two ends. CDR1 SGHRS and CDR2 YFSETQ come from the germline V gene. The CDR3 length is 16 residues. For the CDR3, the DNA is TGCGCCAGCAGCTTGGCCAGGACAGACGTTTCCTACGAGCAGTACTTC. It encodes CASSLARTDVSYEQYF.

The chain carries TRBV5-4 and TRBJ2-7; TRBD1 aligns across 9 bases. Trimming took 2 bases from V and 4 from J; bases not matched to a gene: 10. Germline V gene data show CDR1 as SGHNT and CDR2 as YYREEE (reference sequence). This CDR3 is 16 amino acids long. CDR3 amino acids: CASSLGHTDRGYEQYF. CDR3 DNA: TGTGCCAGCAGCTTAGGACACACGGACAGGGGTTACGAGCAGTACTTC.

The chain has TRBV7-2 and TRBJ2-2, with 9 nucleotides matching TRBD2. The CDR3 totals 17 residues. CDR1 SGHTA and CDR2 FQGNSA come from the germline V gene. With 1 base clipped from V and 5 bases from J, the junction kept 8 bases outside the gene matches. CDR3 loop: CASSLVAGAGRTGELFF. CDR3 in DNA: TGTGCCAGCAGCTTAGTAGCGGGGGCGGGAAGGACCGGGGAGCTGTTTTTT.

This clone was counted between two and nine times. Other DNA sequences in this sample translate to the same CDR3. The genes are TRBV7-9 and TRBJ2-1; 8 nucleotides line up with TRBD2. Germline trimming cut 1 base from V and 1 base from J; bases unmatched to any gene: 0. The CDR3 is made up of 15 amino acids. Looked up from germline, CDR1 is SEHNR and CDR2 is FQNEAQ (reference sequence). The CDR3 sequence is CASSLGGGSYNEQFF. In DNA, the CDR3 is TGTGCCAGCAGCTTAGGCGGGGGGTCCTACAATGAGCAGTTCTTC. Drawing the rest from reference TRBV7-9 and TRBJ2-1, the complete variable domain is DTGVSQNPRHKITKRGQNVTFRCDPISEHNRLYWYRQTLGQGPEFLTYFQNEAQLEKSRLLSDRFSAERPKGSFSTLEIQRTEQGDSAMYLCASSLGGGSYNEQFFGPGTRLTVL.

The chain employs TRBV5-4 and TRBJ2-5; 8 nucleotides match TRBD2. Germline V gene data show CDR1 as SGHNT and CDR2 as YYREEE (reference sequence). Germline trimming cut 2 bases from V and 4 bases from J; bases unmatched to any gene: 13. The CDR3 spans 17 residues. The CDR3 bases are TGTGCCAGCAGCTTAAGGCAAAGCGGGGGATCTGTAGAGACCCAGTACTTC. As protein: CASSLRQSGGSVETQYF.

The chain combines TRBV18 with TRBJ1-6, with D hard to call. The CDR3 loop spans 12 amino acids. V lost 3 bases, J lost 8 bases, and 5 bases lay in between. Germline CDR1 is KGHSH and CDR2 is LQKENI. CDR3 bases: TGTGCCAGCTCACCTCAGGATTCACCCCTCCACTTT. This encodes CASSPQDSPLHF.

This chain uses TRBV10-1 with TRBJ2-1, with 9 nucleotides matching TRBD1. The trim removed 5 bases at V and 6 bases at J, leaving 11 bases unmatched. The V gene's germline CDR1 is WNHNN and CDR2 SYGVQD (reference sequence). CDR3 length equals 16 residues. The CDR3 DNA reads TGCGCCAGCAGTACAACCGGCGGACAGGGGTTCAATGAGCAGTTCTTC. This sequence encodes CASSTTGGQGFNEQFF.

This chain links TRBV18 with TRBJ2-7, with 9 bases fitting TRBD1. Looked up from germline, CDR1 is KGHSH and CDR2 is LQKENI. CDR3 length: 15 amino acids. The ends lost 0 bases at V and 3 bases at J; junction bases unmatched: 3. CDR3 DNA: TGTGCCAGCTCACCACCGCCGACAGGGGGCTACGAGCAGTACTTC. Translated, it gives CASSPPPTGGYEQYF.

The V call is TRBV15, the J call TRBJ1-5; D may be TRBD1 (5 bases). CDR1 is LNHNV and CDR2 is YYDKDF in the germline V gene (reference sequence). This CDR3 is built from 14 residues. Trimming took 5 bases from V and 0 from J, leaving 8 bases between them. As DNA, the CDR3 is TGTGCCACCAGCCGACAGTATAGCAATCAGCCCCAGCATTTT. Translating gives CATSRQYSNQPQHF.

This chain joins TRBV5-1 and TRBJ2-5; tentatively, D is TRBD2 (5 bases). Germline CDR1 SGHRS, CDR2 YFSETQ. With 4 bases removed from V and 4 bases from J, the gap between germline ends came to 11 bases. The CDR3 totals 13 residues. Here the CDR3 reads CASSRSAGETQYF. The DNA of the CDR3 is TGCGCCAGCAGCCGTAGCGCGGGAGAGACCCAGTACTTC.

The V gene is TRBV6-1, the J gene TRBJ1-3; no reliable D call. Germline V CDR1 and CDR2: MNHNS, SASEGT. Between the trimmed V and J ends, which lost 7 bases and 1 base, there was a span of 14 bases. The CDR3 length is 15 residues. The CDR3: CASTDSGSSGNTIYF. The CDR3 DNA sequence: TGTGCCAGCACTGACTCAGGATCTTCTGGAAACACCATATATTTT.

The V call is TRBV13, the J call TRBJ2-3; no reliable D call. Germline-derived CDR1 and CDR2 are PRHDT and FYEKMQ (reference sequence). This CDR3 spans 12 amino acids. Between the trimmed V and J ends, which lost 0 bases and 9 bases, there was a span of 7 bases. The CDR3 region has the DNA TGTGCCAGCAGCTTAGGGGCCTCCACGCAGTATTTT. Its translation: CASSLGASTQYF.

The CDR3, as DNA: TGTGCCAGCAGTTTTGGGACAGGGGCTTACAATGAGCAGTTCTTC. Protein product: CASSFGTGAYNEQFF. V is TRBV27 and J is TRBJ2-1, with 10 bases lining up with TRBD1. The CDR3 runs to 15 residues. V was pared by 3 bases and J by 4 bases, with 3 bases of the junction left unmatched. Germline CDR1 and CDR2: MNHEY and SMNVEV (reference sequence).